This TCR beta chain was sequenced in a study of cytomegalovirus exposure and HLA in healthy donors. Findings of the study overall: A list of approximately 150 TCR beta chains associated with cytomegalovirus was given. Researchers reported in a later analysis that a missense DCLRE1C variant was tied to TCR beta V- and J-gene trimming. Later analysis identified 17,000 or so TCR beta sequences associated with HLA alleles, using a false discovery rate threshold of 0.05. Beyond CMV serostatus, there was no information to go on about immune exposure.

Researchers ran the PCR with 60 Vbeta and 13 Jbeta primers. The data were produced by immunoSEQ multiplex PCR, yet TCRdb's version contains in-frame clones alone and is incomplete. This sample's clone table lists around 140,000 clones. Notes on this clone: What it binds is unknown.

Sequencing was carried out using PBMCs. The receptor was derived from a woman aged 40 to 49 in good health and CMV-seronegative.

The DNA for the CDR3 is TGCGCCAGCAGATTGGCAGGGGGGACTGAAGCTTTCTTT. Its translation: CASRLAGGTEAFF. The rearrangement joins TRBV4-1 to TRBJ1-1; 7 bases agree with TRBD1. With 6 bases clipped from V and 5 bases from J, the junction kept 6 bases outside the gene matches. Germline CDR1 reads MGHRA; CDR2 reads YSYEKL. The CDR3 length is 13 residues.